Listed below are T cell receptor beta chains from one sample, sequenced in a study of blood T cell repertoires in COVID-19. Sequencing used immunoSEQ multiplex PCR; TCRdb keeps in-frame clones, though not all of them. The table has some 130,000 clones, roughly four fifths seen once. Sample: peripheral blood. The receptors here all came from a man between 40 and 49 years old with active or convalescent COVID-19. Each CDR3 is given with its conserved first and last residue.

J	V	CDR3
TRBJ2-7	TRBV7-2	CASSRLGASYEQYF
TRBJ1-5	TRBV9	CASSSAGEGQPQHF
TRBJ2-2	TRBV18	CASSHGQSTGELFF
TRBJ1-3	TRBV6-5	CASSRDSNSGNTIYF
TRBJ2-1	TRBV10-1	CASSEGGLGSEQFF
TRBJ1-3	TRBV6-4	CASRAKESSGNTIYF
TRBJ1-4	TRBV18	CASSRGQVEEKLFF
TRBJ1-1	TRBV27	CASSWAQGYTEAFF
TRBJ1-2	TRBV19	CASSRDKNYGYTF
TRBJ2-3	TRBV18	CASSPRQGNTDTQYF
TRBJ1-6	TRBV7-9	CASSPRQGPNSPLHF
TRBJ2-7	TRBV7-9	CASSKQSYEQYF
TRBJ2-1	TRBV19	CASSIGISSYNEQFF
TRBJ2-5	TRBV27	CASSLLSGGNQETQYF
TRBJ2-1	TRBV7-2	CASSPRASGDSYNEQFF
TRBJ2-7	TRBV24-1	CATSDSMGNEQYF
TRBJ2-7	TRBV15	CATSRVRSGGTYEQYF
TRBJ1-1	TRBV29-1	CSVETMGGTEAFF
TRBJ2-1	TRBV9	CASSTIPRGLAGNEQFF
TRBJ1-5	TRBV30	CAYNRGGNQPQHF
TRBJ1-4	TRBV12-5	CASGWGHINEKLFF
TRBJ1-2	TRBV10-3	CAITQGQGGNYGYTF
TRBJ2-1	TRBV5-4	CASTLGGTGEGEQFF
TRBJ1-3	TRBV5-6	CASSLDGDTIYF
TRBJ2-1	TRBV13	CASSLEPSYNEQFF
TRBJ1-5	TRBV19	CASRDSLRNNQPQHF
TRBJ2-7	TRBV20-1	CSASLAQETYEQYF
TRBJ2-6	TRBV19	CASNGRGQSSGANVLTF
TRBJ1-6	TRBV27	CASSWEGRSPLHF
TRBJ2-5	TRBV12-3/TRBV12-4	CASSLVAGETQYF
TRBJ2-2	TRBV7-3	CASSWGQGVLGELFF
TRBJ1-5	TRBV19	CATTQGDWGNQPQHF
TRBJ1-2	TRBV5-1	CASSFAPGTTGGYTF
TRBJ1-2	TRBV30	CAWSSKFYGYTF
TRBJ2-3	TRBV5-1	CASSSDRPTDTQYF
TRBJ1-2	TRBV19	CASSLTVLYGYTF
TRBJ2-3	TRBV5-1	CASSLAGAGNTDTQYF
TRBJ1-2	TRBV7-8	CASSGDRGMGGYTF
TRBJ2-1	TRBV6-5	CASSYTGGADNEQFF
TRBJ2-2	TRBV3-1/TRBV3-2	CASSQGWLAGGTGELFF
TRBJ1-1	TRBV7-9	CASTPALANTEAFF
TRBJ2-7	TRBV6-6	CASRLAGVYEQYF
TRBJ2-3	TRBV19	CASSPNADTQYF
TRBJ1-5	TRBV19	CASSIAGRDSNQPQHF
TRBJ1-6	TRBV6-1	CASSEASLFNSPLHF
TRBJ2-5	TRBV4-1	CASSQDGALQKETQYF